This T cell receptor (beta chain) is drawn from a study of cytomegalovirus exposure and HLA in healthy donors. Notes on the study in general: High sensitivity and specificity were reportedly achieved when the classifier diagnosed cytomegalovirus status. Among TCR beta chains of equal frequency, HLA-associated ones were more clonally expanded in a later analysis.

PCR used 60 Vbeta primers and 13 Jbeta primers. TCRdb's copy holds only in-frame clones and misses some; the assay was immunoSEQ multiplex PCR. There are 130,000 or so clones in the sample; about 70% occur only once, and around 2.1% lies in the top ten. The CDR3 extends over 16 amino acids. Germline V lookup: CDR1 SNHLY, CDR2 FYNNEI. V shed 6 bases and J shed 0 bases, with 17 bases lying between them. A word on this clone: Its antigen is undetermined.

V usage is TRBV2 and J usage is TRBJ1-2; D perhaps matches TRBD1 (5 bases). The clonotype was recovered from a middle-aged woman in good health and CMV-seropositive. The specimen was PBMCs. In DNA, the CDR3 is TGTGCCAGCAGCAAAGACAGCCCCCCAGCTAACTATGGCTACACCTTC. Translated, it gives CASSKDSPPANYGYTF.